Reported below is one T cell receptor beta chain. Its antigen is as yet unknown. The sample belongs to a study of CD8+CD57+ T cells in acquired aplastic anemia. Findings and caveats of the study: Levels of CD8+ Simpson's diversity were not significantly distinct in patients versus controls.

Trimming left V 9 bases short and J 14 bases short, with 23 bases between. The CDR3 extends over 13 amino acids. Germline V gives CDR1 SEHNR, CDR2 FQNEAQ (reference sequence). Patients sequenced had flow cytometry evidence of CD8+CD57+ cell expansion. Profiling of TCR beta VDJ combinations and CDR3 sequences used genomic DNA as template. TCRdb itself ran the reads through MiXCR, one entry per CDR3 protein. The sample carries hundreds of thousands of distinct CDR3 sequences, 56% recorded once. The clonotype was recovered from a human donor with aplastic anemia. This chain uses TRBV7-9 with TRBJ1-5; D is possibly TRBD1 (6 bases). Source material: sorted CD4+, CD8+, or CD8+CD57+ T cells (not recorded which) from PBMCs. This CDR3 reads CASSIAGGPYEHF. CDR3 nucleotide sequence: TGTGCCAGTAGCATAGCGGGGGGGCCCTACGAGCATTTT.